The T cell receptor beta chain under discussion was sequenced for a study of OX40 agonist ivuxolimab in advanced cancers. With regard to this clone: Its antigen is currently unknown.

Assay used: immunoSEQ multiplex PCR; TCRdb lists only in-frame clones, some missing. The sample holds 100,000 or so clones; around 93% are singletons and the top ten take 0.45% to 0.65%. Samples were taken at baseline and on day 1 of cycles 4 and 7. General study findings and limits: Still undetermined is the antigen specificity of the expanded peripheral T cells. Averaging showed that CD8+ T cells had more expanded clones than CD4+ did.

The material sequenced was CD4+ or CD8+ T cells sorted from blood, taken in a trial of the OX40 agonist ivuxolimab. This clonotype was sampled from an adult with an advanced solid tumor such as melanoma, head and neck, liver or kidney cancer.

The CDR3: CASSLEQDVSYGYTF. The CDR3 nucleotides read TGTGCCAGCAGCTTGGAGCAGGACGTTTCCTATGGCTACACCTTC. The chain links TRBV5-5 to TRBJ1-2; no definite D call. Looked up from germline, CDR1 is SGHKS and CDR2 is YYEKEE (reference sequence). This CDR3 comprises 15 residues. Trimming removed 0 bases from V and 4 bases from J, with 13 bases in between. Based on the CDR3 plus reference TRBV5-5 and TRBJ1-2, the full variable domain is DAGVTQSPTHLIKTRGQQVTLRCSPISGHKSVSWYQQVLGQGPQFIFQYYEKEERGRGNFPDRFSARQFPNYSSELNVNALLLGDSALYLCASSLEQDVSYGYTFGSGTRLTVV.